These 18 T cell receptor beta chains share one sample of origin, sequenced in a study of blood T cells in healthy people across ages. Alongside a J-beta primer mix, a sample-barcoded 5' primer served in a second PCR lasting roughly 7 to 11 cycles. TCRdb re-analysed the 5' RACE reads in MiXCR, keeping a single row per CDR3 protein. The sample records roughly 1,300,000 distinct CDR3 sequences, roughly 60% being singletons. Material: blood. Receptor source: a man between 18 and 29 years old in good health.

The gene calls are TRBV6-5 and TRBJ2-1, with D perhaps given as TRBD1 or TRBD2 (5 bases each). The J call is doubtful: the DNA matches TRBJ2-7 better. This CDR3 region has 13 residues. Germline V CDR1 and CDR2: MNHEY, SVGAGI. The CDR3: CASSYGAGGEQYF. The CDR3 DNA reads TGTGCCAGCAGTTACGGAGCTGGGGGCGAGCAGTACTTC.

V and J are TRBV6-5 and TRBJ2-5; 7 positions match TRBD2. The DNA end is more similar to TRBJ2-7, so the J call may be wrong. The CDR3 sequence is 14 residues long. Germline V gives CDR1 MNHEY, CDR2 SVGAGI. CDR3 residues: CASRAGTKLSEQYF. The CDR3 coding sequence is TGTGCCAGCAGGGCCGGGACTAAGTTATCCGAGCAGTACTTC.

The rearrangement uses TRBV20-1 and TRBJ2-1; D gene ambiguous. CDR1 is DFQATT, CDR2 SNEGSKA, per germline (reference sequence). Trimming removed 3 bases at V and 8 bases at J, with 11 bases between. CDR3 length: 12 residues. The CDR3 protein is CSAREGWDEQFF. For the CDR3, the DNA is TGCAGTGCTAGGGAAGGATGGGATGAGCAGTTCTTC.

The rearrangement uses TRBV4-1 and TRBJ2-7, with 9 bases aligning to TRBD1. Germline V gives CDR1 MGHRA, CDR2 YSYEKL. This CDR3 contains 17 residues. After removal of 0 bases from V and 4 bases from J, the junction contained 10 bases not matched to a gene. In nucleotides, the CDR3 is TGCGCCAGCAGCCAAGAGCCCGGACAGGGGAGGACTTACGAGCAGTACTTC. This translates into CASSQEPGQGRTYEQYF.

This chain links TRBV4-1 with TRBJ1-1; D gene ambiguous. This CDR3 comprises 14 residues. V shed 1 base and J shed 1 base, with 7 bases lying between them. In germline, CDR1 is MGHRA, CDR2 YSYEKL. CDR3 DNA sequence: TGCGCCAGCAGCCAAGTCTCGGGGAACACTGAAGCTTTCTTT. It translates to CASSQVSGNTEAFF.

The gene calls are TRBV20-1 and TRBJ2-1, with D possibly matching TRBD1 (6 bases). Per germline, CDR1 DFQATT and CDR2 SNEGSKA (reference sequence). There are 15 residues in the CDR3. With 4 bases removed from V and 6 bases from J, the gap between germline ends came to 19 bases. DNA for the CDR3: TGCAGTGCTACTGACGGACAGATTAGAGGCAATGAGCAGTTCTTC. Translation gives CSATDGQIRGNEQFF.

The rearrangement uses TRBV3-1 and TRBJ2-5, with 13 bases identical to TRBD2. Germline V gene lookup returns CDR1 LGHDT and CDR2 YNNKEL (reference sequence). The length of the CDR3 is 17 residues. J lost 2 bases, V lost 2 bases, and 5 bases had no gene match. The CDR3 DNA reads TGTGCCAGCAGCCAAACTAGCGGGGGGGTGAGTCAAGAGACCCAGTACTTC. Translating gives CASSQTSGGVSQETQYF.

This chain connects TRBV7-2 to TRBJ2-7; D is ambiguous. V lost 5 bases and J lost 3, with 26 bases in between. The CDR3 runs to 18 residues. CDR1 is SGHTA, CDR2 FQGNSA, per germline. This CDR3 is CASSLIGQLGSLDYEQYF. Here the CDR3 DNA reads TGTGCCAGCAGCCTAATCGGGCAGCTCGGGTCCCTGGACTACGAGCAGTACTTC.

J is TRBJ2-1 and V is TRBV5-1, with a possible D match to TRBD1 (5 bases). The CDR3 loop spans 14 amino acids. V lost 0 bases and J lost 7, with 11 bases in between. Per the germline V gene, CDR1 is SGHRS and CDR2 is YFSETQ. The CDR3 DNA sequence: TGCGCCAGCAGCTTGGTGACAGCGAGGAATGAGCAGTTCTTC. This gives the protein CASSLVTARNEQFF.

V and J are TRBV4-3 and TRBJ2-6; 9 bases align to TRBD2. The ends lost 2 bases at V and 3 bases at J; junction bases unmatched: 8. Germline V CDR1 and CDR2: LGHNA, YSLEER. There are 18 residues in the CDR3. Here the CDR3 DNA reads TGCGCCAGCAGCCAAATCGGCGGGGGGGCGGATGGGGCCAACGTCCTGACTTTC. Encoded protein: CASSQIGGGADGANVLTF.

The sample holds a few counts of this clonotype. This chain connects TRBV6-5 to TRBJ2-3; D is undetermined. The germline V and J ends were trimmed by 5 bases and 4 bases, with 7 bases remaining between them. The length of the CDR3 is 12 residues. CDR1 and CDR2 from the germline V gene are MNHEY and SVGAGI. The chain's CDR3 is CASSGLSDTQYF. The CDR3 DNA is TGTGCCAGCAGTGGGTTATCAGATACGCAGTATTTT.

The genes are TRBV6-5 and TRBJ2-1, with D perhaps matching TRBD2 (6 bases). Trimming shortened V by 6 bases and J by 11 bases, and 14 bases separated the two germline ends. Germline lookup yields CDR1 MNHEY and CDR2 SVGAGI. This CDR3 contains 12 residues. This CDR3 reads CASRLPGDQQFF. As DNA, the CDR3 is TGTGCCAGCAGACTACCGGGGGACCAGCAGTTCTTC.

The genes are TRBV12-3 or TRBV12-4 and TRBJ1-2; D remains ambiguous. Deletions cut 4 bases from V and 8 bases from J, with 17 bases between. The CDR3 totals 14 residues. CDR3 in amino acids: CASSWAGPGNGYTF. The CDR3 DNA reads TGTGCCAGCAGTTGGGCTGGACCCGGGAACGGCTACACCTTC.

V and J are TRBV6-6 and TRBJ2-2; 7 bases align to TRBD2. Germline V gene lookup returns CDR1 MNHNY and CDR2 SVGAGI (reference sequence). There are 15 residues in the CDR3. V was clipped by 6 bases and J by 8 bases; unmatched bases: 12. CDR3 amino acids: CASRLNLAVGGELFF. Here the CDR3 DNA reads TGTGCCAGCAGACTAAATCTAGCGGTGGGGGGGGAGCTGTTTTTT.

This sequence joins TRBV28 and TRBJ1-2; D remains ambiguous. The CDR3 covers 14 residues. The germline V gene encodes CDR1 MDHEN and CDR2 SYDVKM. Trimming removed 6 bases at V and 1 base at J, with 12 bases between. The CDR3 here is CASRPTAINYGYTF. The CDR3 coding sequence is TGTGCCAGCAGACCTACAGCGATTAACTATGGCTACACCTTC.

The CDR3 reads CSVAERSSYEQYF. DNA for the CDR3: TGCAGCGTGGCGGAGAGAAGCTCCTACGAGCAGTACTTC. The gene calls are TRBV29-1 and TRBJ2-7; D is unresolved. The germline gives CDR1 SQVTM, CDR2 ANQGSEA. V lost 6 bases to trimming and J lost 0 bases, with 12 bases between them. The CDR3 covers 13 residues.

The V call is TRBV10-3, the J call TRBJ2-5; D gene ambiguous. Per the germline V gene, CDR1 is ENHRY and CDR2 is SYGVKD. CDR3 length: 13 amino acids. The V end lost 2 bases, the J end lost 4 bases, and 8 bases lay between the germline ends. CDR3 bases: TGTGCCATCAGTGAGGGGTTCGGAGAGACCCAGTACTTC. Translating gives CAISEGFGETQYF.

The chain employs TRBV30 and TRBJ1-6; D is ambiguous. Trimming stripped 5 bases from V and 3 bases from J, with 14 bases between. Germline CDR1 and CDR2: GTSNPN and SVGIG (reference sequence). This CDR3 has 15 residues. The CDR3 bases are TGTGCCTGGTCAACTATAGGCCACTATAATTCACCCCTCCACTTT. It codes for CAWSTIGHYNSPLHF.